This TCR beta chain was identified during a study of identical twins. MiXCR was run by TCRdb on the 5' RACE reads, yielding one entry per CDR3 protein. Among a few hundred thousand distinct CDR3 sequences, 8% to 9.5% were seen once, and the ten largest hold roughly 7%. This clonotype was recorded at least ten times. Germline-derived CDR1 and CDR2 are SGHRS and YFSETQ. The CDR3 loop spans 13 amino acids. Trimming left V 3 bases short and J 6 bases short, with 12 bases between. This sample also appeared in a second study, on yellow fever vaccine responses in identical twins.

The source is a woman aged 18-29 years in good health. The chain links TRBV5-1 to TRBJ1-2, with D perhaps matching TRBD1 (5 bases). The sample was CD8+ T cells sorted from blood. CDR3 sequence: CASSSDTWDGYTF. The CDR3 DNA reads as TGCGCCAGCAGCTCGGACACATGGGATGGCTACACCTTC.